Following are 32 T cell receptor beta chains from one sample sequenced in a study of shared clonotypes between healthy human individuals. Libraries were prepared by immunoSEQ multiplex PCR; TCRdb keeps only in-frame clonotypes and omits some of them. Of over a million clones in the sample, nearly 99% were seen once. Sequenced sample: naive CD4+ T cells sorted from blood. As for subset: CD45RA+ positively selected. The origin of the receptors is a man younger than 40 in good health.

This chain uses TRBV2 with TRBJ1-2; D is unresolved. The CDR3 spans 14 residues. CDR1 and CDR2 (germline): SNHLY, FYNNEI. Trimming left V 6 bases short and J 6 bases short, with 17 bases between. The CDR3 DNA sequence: TGTGCCAGCAGCTCTAGGGTGACGCCTGATGGCTACACCTTC. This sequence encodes CASSSRVTPDGYTF.

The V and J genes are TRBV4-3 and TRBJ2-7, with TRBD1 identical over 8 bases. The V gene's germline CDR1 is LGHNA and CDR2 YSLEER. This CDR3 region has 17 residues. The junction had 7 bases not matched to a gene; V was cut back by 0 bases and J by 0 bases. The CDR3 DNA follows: TGCGCCAGCAGCCAAGAGAGGACAGGGCCCGTCTCCTACGAGCAGTACTTC. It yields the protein CASSQERTGPVSYEQYF.

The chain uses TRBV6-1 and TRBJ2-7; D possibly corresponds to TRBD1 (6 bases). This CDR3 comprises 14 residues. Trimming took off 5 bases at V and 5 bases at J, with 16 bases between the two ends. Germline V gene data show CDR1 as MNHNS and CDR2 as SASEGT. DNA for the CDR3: TGTGCCAGCAGTCCCACAGGGTTGCTCAACGAGCAGTACTTC. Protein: CASSPTGLLNEQYF.

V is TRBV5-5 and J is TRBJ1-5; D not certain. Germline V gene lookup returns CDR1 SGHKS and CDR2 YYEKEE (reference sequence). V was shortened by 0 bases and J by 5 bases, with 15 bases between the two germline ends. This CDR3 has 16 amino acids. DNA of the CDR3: TGTGCCAGCAGCTTGGGGGCCGGTGGCGGTCATCAGCCCCAGCATTTT. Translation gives CASSLGAGGGHQPQHF.

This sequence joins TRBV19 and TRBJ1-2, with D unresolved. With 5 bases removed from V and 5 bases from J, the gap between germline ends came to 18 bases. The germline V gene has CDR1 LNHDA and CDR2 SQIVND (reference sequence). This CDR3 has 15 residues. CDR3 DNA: TGTGCCAGTAGTCCCAGTCCGGGCGCCCGGTATGGCTACACCTTC. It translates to CASSPSPGARYGYTF.

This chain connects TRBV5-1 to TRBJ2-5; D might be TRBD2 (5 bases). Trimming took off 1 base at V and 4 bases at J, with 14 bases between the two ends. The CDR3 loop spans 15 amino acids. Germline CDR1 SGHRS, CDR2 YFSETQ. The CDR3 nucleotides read TGCGCCAGCAGCTTGTTGCAGGAGGCGAGAGAGACCCAGTACTTC. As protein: CASSLLQEARETQYF.

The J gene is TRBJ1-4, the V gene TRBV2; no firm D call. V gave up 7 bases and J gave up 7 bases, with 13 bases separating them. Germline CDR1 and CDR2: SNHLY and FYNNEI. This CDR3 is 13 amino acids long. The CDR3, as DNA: TGTGCCAGCAAGGGCAAGGAGGCTGAAAAACTGTTTTTT. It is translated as CASKGKEAEKLFF.

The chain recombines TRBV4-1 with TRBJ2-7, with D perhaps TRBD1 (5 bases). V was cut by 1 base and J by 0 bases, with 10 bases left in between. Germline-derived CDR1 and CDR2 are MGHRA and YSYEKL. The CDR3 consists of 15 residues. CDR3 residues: CASSQGAGSSYEQYF. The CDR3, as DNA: TGCGCCAGCAGCCAAGGGGCAGGGTCCTCCTACGAGCAGTACTTC.

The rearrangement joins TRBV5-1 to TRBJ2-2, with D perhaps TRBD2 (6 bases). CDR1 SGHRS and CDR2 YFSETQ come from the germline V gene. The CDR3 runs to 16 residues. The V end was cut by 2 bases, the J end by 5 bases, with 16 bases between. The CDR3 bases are TGCGCCAGCAGCTTTTGGCGGGGACGGAATACCGGGGAGCTGTTTTTT. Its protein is CASSFWRGRNTGELFF.

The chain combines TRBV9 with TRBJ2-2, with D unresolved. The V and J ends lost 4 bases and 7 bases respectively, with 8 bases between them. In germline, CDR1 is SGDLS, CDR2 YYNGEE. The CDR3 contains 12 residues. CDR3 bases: TGTGCCAGCAGCCCAGAGAGCGGGGAGCTGTTTTTT. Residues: CASSPESGELFF.

CDR3 nucleotide sequence: TGTGCCAGCAGTGCTGAGCGGGGGACCTACGAGCAGTACTTC. Its translation is CASSAERGTYEQYF. The chain couples TRBV6-4 to TRBJ2-7; 8 bases match TRBD2. V was pared by 4 bases and J by 2 bases, with 4 bases of the junction left unmatched. Germline V lookup: CDR1 MRHNA, CDR2 SNTAGT. The CDR3 runs 14 residues.

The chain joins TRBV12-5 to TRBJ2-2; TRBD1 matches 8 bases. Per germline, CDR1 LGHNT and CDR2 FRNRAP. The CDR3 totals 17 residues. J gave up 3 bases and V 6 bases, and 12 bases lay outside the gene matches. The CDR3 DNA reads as TGTGCTAGTGGAGCGAGGACAGGGCCTTCCCACACCGGGGAGCTGTTTTTT. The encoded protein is CASGARTGPSHTGELFF.

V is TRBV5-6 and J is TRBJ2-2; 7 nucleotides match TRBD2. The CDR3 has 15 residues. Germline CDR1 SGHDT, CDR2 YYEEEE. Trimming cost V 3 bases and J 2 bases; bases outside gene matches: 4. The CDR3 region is CASSWGGPNTGELFF. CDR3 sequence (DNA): TGTGCCAGCAGCTGGGGGGGACCCAACACCGGGGAGCTGTTTTTT. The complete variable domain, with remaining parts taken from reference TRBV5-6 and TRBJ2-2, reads DAGVTQSPTHLIKTRGQQVTLRCSPKSGHDTVSWYQQALGQGPQFIFQYYEEEERQRGNFPDRFSGHQFPNYSSELNVNALLLGDSALYLCASSWGGPNTGELFFGEGSRLTVL.

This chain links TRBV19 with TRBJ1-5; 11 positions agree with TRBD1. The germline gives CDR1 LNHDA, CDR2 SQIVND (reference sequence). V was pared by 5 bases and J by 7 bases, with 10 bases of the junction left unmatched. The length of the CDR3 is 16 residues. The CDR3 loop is CASSPLDRGLEQPQHF. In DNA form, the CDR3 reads TGTGCCAGTAGTCCTCTGGACAGGGGGCTAGAGCAGCCCCAGCATTTT.

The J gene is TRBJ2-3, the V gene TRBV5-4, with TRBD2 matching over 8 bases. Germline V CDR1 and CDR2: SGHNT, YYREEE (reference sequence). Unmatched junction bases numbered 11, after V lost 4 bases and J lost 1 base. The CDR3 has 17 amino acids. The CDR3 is CASSPELAAERTDTQYF. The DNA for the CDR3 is TGTGCCAGCAGCCCCGAACTAGCGGCCGAACGCACAGATACGCAGTATTTT. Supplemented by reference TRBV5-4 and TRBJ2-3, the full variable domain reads ETGVTQSPTHLIKTRGQQVTLRCSSQSGHNTVSWYQQALGQGPQFIFQYYREEENGRGNFPPRFSGLQFPNYSSELNVNALELDDSALYLCASSPELAAERTDTQYFGPGTRLTVL.

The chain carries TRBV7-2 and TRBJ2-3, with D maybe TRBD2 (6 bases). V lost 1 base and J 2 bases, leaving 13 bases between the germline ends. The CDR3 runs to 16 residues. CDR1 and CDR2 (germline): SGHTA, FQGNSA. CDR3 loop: CASSLEGWRDTDTQYF. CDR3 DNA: TGTGCCAGCAGCTTAGAGGGATGGCGGGACACAGATACGCAGTATTTT. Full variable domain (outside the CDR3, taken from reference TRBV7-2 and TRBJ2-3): GAGVSQSPSNKVTEKGKDVELRCDPISGHTALYWYRQSLGQGLEFLIYFQGNSAPDKSGLPSDRFSAERTGGSVSTLTIQRTQQEDSAVYLCASSLEGWRDTDTQYFGPGTRLTVL.

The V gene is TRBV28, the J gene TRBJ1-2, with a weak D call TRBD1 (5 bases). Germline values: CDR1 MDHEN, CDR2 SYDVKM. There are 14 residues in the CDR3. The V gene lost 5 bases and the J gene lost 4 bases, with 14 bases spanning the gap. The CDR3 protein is CASSPRGARYGYTF. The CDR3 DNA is TGTGCCAGCAGTCCCCGTGGGGCTCGCTATGGCTACACCTTC.

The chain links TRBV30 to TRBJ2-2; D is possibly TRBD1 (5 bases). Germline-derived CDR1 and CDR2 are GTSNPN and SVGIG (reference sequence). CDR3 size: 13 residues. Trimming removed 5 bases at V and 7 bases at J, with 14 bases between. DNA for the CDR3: TGTGCCTGGGCCAGGGTAACCAACGGGGAGCTGTTTTTT. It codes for CAWARVTNGELFF.

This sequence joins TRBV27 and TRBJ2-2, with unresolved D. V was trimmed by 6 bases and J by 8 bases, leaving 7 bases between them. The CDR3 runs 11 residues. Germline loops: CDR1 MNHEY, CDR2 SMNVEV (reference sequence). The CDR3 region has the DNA TGTGCCAGCAGCTCGCGGGGGGAGCTGTTTTTT. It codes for CASSSRGELFF.

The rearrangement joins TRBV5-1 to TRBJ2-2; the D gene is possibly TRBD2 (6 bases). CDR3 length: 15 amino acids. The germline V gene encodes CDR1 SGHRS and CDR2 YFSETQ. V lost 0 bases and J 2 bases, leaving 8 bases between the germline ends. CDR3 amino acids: CASSLAGTNTGELFF. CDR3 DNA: TGCGCCAGCAGCTTGGCTGGGACTAACACCGGGGAGCTGTTTTTT.

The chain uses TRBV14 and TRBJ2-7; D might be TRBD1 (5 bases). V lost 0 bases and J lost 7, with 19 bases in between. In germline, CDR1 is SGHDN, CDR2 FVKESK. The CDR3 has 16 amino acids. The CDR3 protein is CASSQDPGMEPREQYF. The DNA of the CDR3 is TGTGCCAGCAGCCAAGATCCAGGGATGGAACCGCGGGAGCAGTACTTC.

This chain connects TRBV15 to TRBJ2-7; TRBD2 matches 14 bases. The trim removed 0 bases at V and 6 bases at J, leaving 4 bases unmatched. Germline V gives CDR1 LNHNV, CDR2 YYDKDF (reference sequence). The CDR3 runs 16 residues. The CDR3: CATSRDRGLAGVEQYF. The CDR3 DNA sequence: TGTGCCACCAGCAGAGATAGGGGACTAGCGGGAGTCGAGCAGTACTTC.

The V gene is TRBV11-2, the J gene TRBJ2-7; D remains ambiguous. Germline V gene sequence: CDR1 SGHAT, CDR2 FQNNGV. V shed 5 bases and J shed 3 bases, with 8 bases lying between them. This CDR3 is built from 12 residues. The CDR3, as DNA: TGTGCCAGCAGCCCATTTTTCTACGAGCAGTACTTC. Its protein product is CASSPFFYEQYF.

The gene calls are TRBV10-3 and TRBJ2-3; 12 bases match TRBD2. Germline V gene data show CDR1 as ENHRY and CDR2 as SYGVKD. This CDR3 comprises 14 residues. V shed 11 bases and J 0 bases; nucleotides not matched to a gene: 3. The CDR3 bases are TGTGCCGTTACTAGCGGGAGGAGCACAGATACGCAGTATTTT. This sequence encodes CAVTSGRSTDTQYF.

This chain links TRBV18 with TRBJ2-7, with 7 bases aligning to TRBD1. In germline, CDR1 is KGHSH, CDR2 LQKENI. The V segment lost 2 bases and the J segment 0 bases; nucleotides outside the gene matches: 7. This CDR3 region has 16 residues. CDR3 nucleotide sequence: TGTGCCAGCTCACCAACTACCGGGACAGTCTCCTACGAGCAGTACTTC. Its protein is CASSPTTGTVSYEQYF.

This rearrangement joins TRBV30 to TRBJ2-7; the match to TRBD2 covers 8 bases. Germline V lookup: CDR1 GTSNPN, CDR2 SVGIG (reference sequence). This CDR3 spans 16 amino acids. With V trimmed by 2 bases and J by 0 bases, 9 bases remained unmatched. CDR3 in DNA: TGTGCCTGGAGTCCCCTACTAGCGGAGAGCTCCTACGAGCAGTACTTC. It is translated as CAWSPLLAESSYEQYF.

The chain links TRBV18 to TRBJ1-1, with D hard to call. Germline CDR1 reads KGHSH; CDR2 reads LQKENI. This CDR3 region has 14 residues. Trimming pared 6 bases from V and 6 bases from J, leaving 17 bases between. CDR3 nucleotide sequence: TGTGCCAGCTCCCAACTAAATACCGGGTCTGAAGCTTTCTTT. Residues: CASSQLNTGSEAFF.

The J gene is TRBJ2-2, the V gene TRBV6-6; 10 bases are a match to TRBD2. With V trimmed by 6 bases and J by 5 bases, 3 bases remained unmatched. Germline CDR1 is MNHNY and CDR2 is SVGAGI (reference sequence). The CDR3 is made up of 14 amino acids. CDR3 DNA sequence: TGTGCCAGCAGACCGACTAGCGGGACCGGGGAGCTGTTTTTT. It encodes CASRPTSGTGELFF.

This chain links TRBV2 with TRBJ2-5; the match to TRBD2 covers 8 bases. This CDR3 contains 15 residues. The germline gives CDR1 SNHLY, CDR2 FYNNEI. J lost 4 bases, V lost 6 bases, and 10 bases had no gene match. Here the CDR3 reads CASRLDPAGVETQYF. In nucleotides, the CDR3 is TGTGCCAGCAGGCTCGACCCAGCGGGAGTAGAGACCCAGTACTTC.

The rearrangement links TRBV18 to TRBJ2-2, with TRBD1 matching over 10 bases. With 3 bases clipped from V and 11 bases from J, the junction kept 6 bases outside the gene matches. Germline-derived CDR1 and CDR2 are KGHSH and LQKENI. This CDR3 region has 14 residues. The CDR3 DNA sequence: TGTGCCAGCTCACCTGGGGACAGGGGTTCCGAGCTGTTTTTT. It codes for CASSPGDRGSELFF. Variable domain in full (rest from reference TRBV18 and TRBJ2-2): NAGVMQNPRHLVRRRGQEARLRCSPMKGHSHVYWYRQLPEEGLKFMVYLQKENIIDESGMPKERFSAEFPKEGPSILRIQQVVRGDSAAYFCASSPGDRGSELFFGEGSRLTVL.

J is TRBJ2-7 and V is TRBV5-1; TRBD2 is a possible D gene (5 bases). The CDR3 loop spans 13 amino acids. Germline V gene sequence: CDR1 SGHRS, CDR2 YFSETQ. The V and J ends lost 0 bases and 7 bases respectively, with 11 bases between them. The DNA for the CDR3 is TGCGCCAGCAGCTTGGCCGAGGGTTTGGAGCAGTACTTC. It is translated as CASSLAEGLEQYF. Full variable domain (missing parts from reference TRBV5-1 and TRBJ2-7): KAGVTQTPRYLIKTRGQQVTLSCSPISGHRSVSWYQQTPGQGLQFLFEYFSETQRNKGNFPGRFSGRQFSNSRSEMNVSTLELGDSALYLCASSLAEGLEQYFGPGTRLTVT.

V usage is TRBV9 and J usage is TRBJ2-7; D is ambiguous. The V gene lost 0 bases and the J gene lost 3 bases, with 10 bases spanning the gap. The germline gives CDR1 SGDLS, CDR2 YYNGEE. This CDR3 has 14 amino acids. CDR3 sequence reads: CASSVDLESYEQYF. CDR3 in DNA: TGTGCCAGCAGCGTAGATCTGGAGAGCTACGAGCAGTACTTC. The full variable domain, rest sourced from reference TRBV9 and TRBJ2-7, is DSGVTQTPKHLITATGQRVTLRCSPRSGDLSVYWYQQSLDQGLQFLIQYYNGEERAKGNILERFSAQQFPDLHSELNLSSLELGDSALYFCASSVDLESYEQYFGPGTRLTVT.